The 4 T cell receptor beta chains presented below share a single source sample, sequenced in a study of Tregs in tolerant kidney transplant recipients. Profiled with immunoSEQ multiplex PCR; TCRdb holds only in-frame clones, not every one. This sample carries some 250,000 clones, around 82% of them seen once, and the ten largest clones take around 0.61%. Sequencing was performed on CD4+ T cells from blood. Receptors originate from a human donor in good health.

A few counts support this clone. This chain connects TRBV6-5 to TRBJ1-3, with 9 bases matching TRBD1. Looked up from germline, CDR1 is MNHEY and CDR2 is SVGAGI. V trimming: 3 bases; J trimming: 4 bases; junction bases outside the gene matches: 4. The CDR3 runs 15 residues. As DNA, the CDR3 is TGTGCCAGCAGTTATTCCGGGACAGGGGGAAACACCATATATTTT. It specifies CASSYSGTGGNTIYF.

V usage is TRBV5-4 and J usage is TRBJ2-7; 10 bases fit TRBD2. J was trimmed by 3 bases and V by 4 bases; bases with no gene match: 7. The length of the CDR3 is 15 residues. Germline CDR1 SGHNT, CDR2 YYREEE (reference sequence). CDR3 coding DNA: TGTGCCAGCAGCCCCAAGCGGGAGGGAGGCTACGAGCAGTACTTC. This codes for CASSPKREGGYEQYF.

V is TRBV10-2 and J is TRBJ1-1, with a weak D call TRBD1 (5 bases). This CDR3 region has 15 residues. CDR1 and CDR2 (germline): WSHSY, SAAADI. Trimming removed 4 bases at V and 4 bases at J, with 16 bases between. Here the CDR3 reads CASSARGEKGTEAFF. For the CDR3, the DNA is TGCGCCAGCAGTGCAAGGGGAGAGAAGGGCACTGAAGCTTTCTTT.

V gene TRBV7-2 combines with J gene TRBJ1-5; tentative D call: TRBD1 (5 bases). The CDR3 has 15 amino acids. Trimming took off 1 base at V and 2 bases at J, with 9 bases between the two ends. From germline, CDR1 is SGHTA and CDR2 FQGNSA. CDR3 loop: CASSLGRRGNQPQHF. CDR3 DNA: TGTGCCAGCAGCTTAGGACGCAGGGGCAATCAGCCCCAGCATTTT.